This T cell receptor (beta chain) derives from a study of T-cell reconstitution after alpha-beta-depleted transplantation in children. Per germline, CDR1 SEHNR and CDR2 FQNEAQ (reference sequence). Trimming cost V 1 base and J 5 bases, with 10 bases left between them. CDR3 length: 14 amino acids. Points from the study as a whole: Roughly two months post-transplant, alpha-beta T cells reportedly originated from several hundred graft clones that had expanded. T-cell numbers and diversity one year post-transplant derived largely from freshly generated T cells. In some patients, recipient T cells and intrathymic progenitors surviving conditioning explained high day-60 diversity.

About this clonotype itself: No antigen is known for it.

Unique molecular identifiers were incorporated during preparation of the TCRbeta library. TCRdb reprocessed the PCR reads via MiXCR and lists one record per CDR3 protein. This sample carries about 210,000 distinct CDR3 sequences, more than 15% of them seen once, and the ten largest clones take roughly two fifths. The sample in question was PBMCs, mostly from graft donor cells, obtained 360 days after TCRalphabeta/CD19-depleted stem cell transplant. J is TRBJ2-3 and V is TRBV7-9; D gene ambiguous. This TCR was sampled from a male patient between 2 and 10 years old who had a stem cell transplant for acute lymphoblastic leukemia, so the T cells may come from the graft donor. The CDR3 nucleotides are TGTGCCAGCAGCTTAGTACCTTTAGAAGATACGCAGTATTTT. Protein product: CASSLVPLEDTQYF.